A selection of T cell receptor beta chains follows, all from one sample in a study of blood T cell repertoires in COVID-19. Clones were sequenced by immunoSEQ multiplex PCR, and TCRdb holds only the in-frame ones, with some missing. This table holds 130,000 or so clones, 82% found once. Input material: peripheral blood. Source of these receptors: a woman aged 70-85 years with acute or convalescent COVID-19. Each CDR3 is given with its conserved first and last residue. Each record gives: clone size, J gene, D gene, V gene, CDR3 length, CDR3 protein, CDR3 DNA. D genes are given only for firm matches. Clone size, where shown, is once, few, many, or a class for clones that have expanded.

NA,TRBJ2-2,TRBD1,TRBV5-1,15,CASSSRQGRTGELFF,TGCGCCAGCAGCTCTCGACAGGGGCGGACCGGGGAGCTGTTTTTT
NA,TRBJ2-7,NA,TRBV9,16,CASSDNQGGLGGEQYF,TGTGCCAGCAGCGACAACCAGGGGGGTCTGGGTGGGGAGCAGTACTTC
NA,TRBJ1-5,TRBD1,TRBV18,15,CASSLWDRAGQPQHF,TGTGCCAGCTCACTATGGGACAGGGCCGGTCAGCCCCAGCATTTT
NA,TRBJ2-3,NA,TRBV5-1,16,CASSLSGSQSTDTQYF,TGCGCCAGCAGCTTGAGCGGCAGCCAAAGCACAGATACGCAGTATTTT
NA,TRBJ1-6,TRBD1,TRBV19,13,CASLRGRGSPLHF,TGTGCCAGCCTCAGGGGGAGAGGATCACCCCTCCACTTT
NA,TRBJ2-1,NA,TRBV6-6,15,CATQTTRVRYNEQFF,TGTGCCACGCAGACCACCCGGGTGAGGTACAATGAGCAGTTCTTC
NA,TRBJ1-1,TRBD1,TRBV6-5,14,CASSPGGRYTEAFF,TGTGCCAGCAGTCCAGGGGGCCGATACACTGAAGCTTTCTTT
NA,TRBJ1-2,NA,TRBV15,12,CATSAGEGGYTF,TGTGCCACCAGCGCCGGGGAAGGAGGCTACACCTTC
NA,TRBJ2-1,NA,TRBV9,12,CASSVAEAPQFF,TGTGCCAGCAGCGTAGCGGAGGCCCCGCAGTTCTTC
NA,TRBJ2-3,TRBD2,TRBV9,15,CASSLSGTSGDTQYF,TGTGCCAGCAGCCTCTCCGGGACTAGCGGCGATACGCAGTATTTT
NA,TRBJ2-3,TRBD2,TRBV11-3,14,CASSSGLAGASPYF,TGTGCCAGCAGCTCAGGACTAGCGGGGGCCTCGCCGTATTTT
few,TRBJ2-2,NA,TRBV6-1,13,CASSEARSGELFF,TGTGCCAGCAGTGAAGCGAGGAGCGGGGAGCTGTTTTTT
NA,TRBJ2-7,TRBD2,TRBV7-2,13,CASSLRGAPEQYF,TGTGCCAGCAGCTTGCGGGGGGCCCCCGAGCAGTACTTC
NA,TRBJ1-2,NA,TRBV3-1/TRBV3-2,15,CASSQETGPIYGYTF,TGTGCCAGCAGCCAAGAAACAGGGCCTATCTATGGCTACACCTTC
NA,TRBJ2-2,TRBD1,TRBV30,13,CAEQGVNTGELFF,TGTGCCGAACAGGGGGTAAACACCGGGGAGCTGTTTTTT
NA,TRBJ1-1,NA,TRBV7-9,13,CASTDEWGPEAFF,TGTGCCAGCACCGACGAATGGGGGCCTGAAGCTTTCTTT
NA,TRBJ1-2,TRBD1,TRBV29-1,14,CSVTPRDRLWGYTF,TGCAGCGTGACTCCCCGGGACAGGCTTTGGGGCTACACCTTC
NA,TRBJ2-1,NA,TRBV7-2,16,CASSPSGTRSYNEQFF,TGTGCCAGCAGCCCCTCCGGGACTCGCTCCTACAATGAGCAGTTCTTC
NA,TRBJ1-2,NA,TRBV7-9,12,CASSRDTGDYTF,TGTGCCAGCAGCCGCGATACAGGTGACTACACCTTC
NA,TRBJ1-2,NA,TRBV11-3,17,CASSSPTLGFPKYGYTF,TGTGCCAGCAGCTCCCCCACCCTCGGGTTTCCGAAGTATGGCTACACCTTC
NA,TRBJ2-3,TRBD2,TRBV4-3,18,CASSQIGLAGGLTDTQYF,TGCGCCAGCAGCCAGATAGGACTAGCGGGGGGGCTAACAGATACGCAGTATTTT
NA,TRBJ2-1,NA,TRBV6-5,15,CASTYNRDTYNEQFF,TGTGCCAGCACCTACAACCGGGACACTTACAATGAGCAGTTCTTC
NA,TRBJ2-1,TRBD2,TRBV4-2,15,CASTQNSGGLDEQFF,TGTGCCAGCACCCAGAATAGCGGGGGGTTGGATGAGCAGTTCTTC
NA,TRBJ2-3,TRBD2,TRBV2,15,CASRAGTSLADTQYF,TGTGCCAGCAGGGCCGGGACTAGCCTCGCAGATACGCAGTATTTT
NA,TRBJ1-1,NA,TRBV7-2,15,CASSLAGQMNTEAFF,TGTGCCAGCAGCTTAGCCGGACAAATGAACACTGAAGCTTTCTTT
NA,TRBJ2-2,NA,TRBV5-1,14,CASSKDYPTGELFF,TGCGCCAGCAGCAAAGACTACCCCACCGGGGAGCTGTTTTTT
NA,TRBJ2-7,TRBD2,TRBV10-3,11,CASGGQYEQYF,TGTGCCTCGGGGGGGCAATACGAGCAGTACTTC
NA,TRBJ2-4,TRBD1,TRBV14,17,CASSQAGQGPTKNIQYF,TGTGCCAGCAGCCAGGCGGGACAGGGACCTACCAAAAACATTCAGTACTTC
NA,TRBJ1-3,TRBD1,TRBV7-2,16,CASSRSGTGSGNTIYF,TGTGCCAGCAGCAGATCCGGGACAGGGTCTGGAAACACCATATATTTT
NA,TRBJ2-1,NA,TRBV2,15,CASSVEAAAYNEQFF,TGTGCCAGCAGTGTGGAGGCAGCAGCCTACAATGAGCAGTTCTTC
NA,TRBJ2-3,TRBD1,TRBV15,15,CATSREGQGVDTQYF,TGTGCCACCAGCAGAGAGGGACAGGGTGTAGATACGCAGTATTTT
NA,TRBJ1-1,NA,TRBV5-5,15,CASSTPQQGGTEAFF,TGTGCCAGCAGCACCCCTCAACAGGGTGGAACTGAAGCTTTCTTT
NA,TRBJ1-1,NA,TRBV19,12,CASSTGSTEAFF,TGTGCCAGTAGTACTGGGAGCACTGAAGCTTTCTTT
NA,TRBJ1-3,TRBD1,TRBV10-3,16,CAISEDRDRSGNTIYF,TGTGCCATCAGTGAGGACCGGGACAGGTCTGGAAACACCATATATTTT
NA,TRBJ1-5,TRBD1,TRBV19,13,CASWDRSEQPQHF,TGTGCCAGCTGGGACAGGAGTGAACAGCCCCAGCATTTT
NA,TRBJ2-5,TRBD2,TRBV28,15,CASSLTGGQLETQYF,TGTGCCAGCAGTTTAACGGGGGGGCAATTGGAGACCCAGTACTTC
NA,TRBJ2-6,TRBD1,TRBV2,17,CASSRTGGASGANVLTF,TGTGCCAGCAGCAGAACAGGGGGCGCGAGCGGGGCCAACGTCCTGACTTTC
NA,TRBJ2-7,NA,TRBV7-2,14,CASSWRTDSYEQYF,TGTGCCAGCAGCTGGAGGACTGATTCCTACGAGCAGTACTTC
few,TRBJ1-5,NA,TRBV27,15,CASSPGGWGFEPQHF,TGTGCCAGCAGTCCGGGGGGTTGGGGTTTTGAGCCCCAGCATTTT
NA,TRBJ2-3,NA,TRBV5-4,14,CASSQGVGTDTQYF,TGTGCCAGCAGCCAAGGGGTCGGTACAGATACGCAGTATTTT
NA,TRBJ2-1,TRBD2,TRBV29-1,13,CSVGGGSYNEQFF,TGCAGCGTTGGGGGGGGCTCCTACAATGAGCAGTTCTTC
NA,TRBJ1-2,TRBD1,TRBV15,14,CATSTDRVSDGYTF,TGTGCCACCAGCACCGACAGGGTCTCCGATGGCTACACCTTC
few,TRBJ2-2,NA,TRBV4-2,15,CASSRDLAIHGELFF,TGTGCCAGCAGCCGAGACCTGGCCATCCACGGGGAGCTGTTTTTT
NA,TRBJ1-2,TRBD1,TRBV5-1,13,CASSLDRGVGYTF,TGCGCCAGCAGCTTGGACAGGGGAGTCGGCTACACCTTC
NA,TRBJ1-2,TRBD1,TRBV6-5,12,CASSYMDRGYTF,TGTGCCAGCAGTTACATGGACAGGGGCTACACCTTC
NA,TRBJ1-1,TRBD1,TRBV7-9,12,CASSWDRGYAFF,TGTGCCAGCAGTTGGGACAGGGGATACGCTTTCTTT
NA,TRBJ1-1,TRBD1,TRBV5-5,15,CASSLGDSMNTEAFF,TGTGCCAGCAGCTTGGGGGACAGCATGAACACTGAAGCTTTCTTT
NA,TRBJ1-1,NA,TRBV6-6,13,CASSYSGGFEAFF,TGTGCCAGCAGTTACTCGGGAGGGTTTGAAGCTTTCTTT